The present TCR beta chain was sequenced within a study of T cell repertoires in cytomegalovirus infection. About the research overall: Carrying CMV and the relevant HLA type showed in public TCR beta signatures. The study, taken as a whole, reports: What dominated the ex vivo response were HLA-C-restricted CMV-specific TCR beta clonotypes. Cumulative frequency (of public TCR beta family members) identified carriers of CMV plus the relevant HLA.

TCRdb reprocessed the reads with MiXCR, giving one entry per CDR3 protein. The table lists around 740,000 distinct CDR3 sequences, 35% of them singletons, with 2.5% to 3.5% in the top ten. CDR1 and CDR2 from the germline V gene are SGHTA and FQGNSA. This CDR3 has 17 residues. Ten or more counts support this clonotype. The antigen remains undetermined. One junction end disagrees with the germline gene, perhaps due to a read error. The chain couples TRBV7-2 to TRBJ2-3; 9 bases align to TRBD2. The sequenced sample was PBMCs. The sequence came from a human donor in good health (CMV status not recorded). Some clones in this sample may be carry-over from other donors' samples. The CDR3 sequence: CASSLAGARNRWDTQYF. The CDR3 DNA is TGTGCCAGCAGTTTAGCGGGGGCCCGAAACCGGTGGGATACGCAGTATTTT. The whole variable domain, filled in from reference TRBV7-2 and TRBJ2-3, reads GAGVSQSPSNKVTEKGKDVELRCDPISGHTALYWYRQSLGQGLEFLIYFQGNSAPDKSGLPSDRFSAERTGGSVSTLTIQRTQQEDSAVYLCASSLAGARNRWDTQYFGPGTRLTVL.